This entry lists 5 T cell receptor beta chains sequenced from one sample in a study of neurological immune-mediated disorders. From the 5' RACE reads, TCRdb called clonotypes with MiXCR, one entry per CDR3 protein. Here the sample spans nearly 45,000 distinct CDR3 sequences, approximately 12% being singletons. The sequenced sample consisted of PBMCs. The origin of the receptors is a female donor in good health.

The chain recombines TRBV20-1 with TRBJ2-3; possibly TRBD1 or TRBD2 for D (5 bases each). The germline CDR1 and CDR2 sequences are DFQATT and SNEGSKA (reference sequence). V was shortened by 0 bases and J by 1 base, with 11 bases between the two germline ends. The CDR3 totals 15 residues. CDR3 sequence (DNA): TGCAGTGCTAGAGACGGGGCAGCCCGCACAGATACGCAGTATTTT. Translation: CSARDGAARTDTQYF.

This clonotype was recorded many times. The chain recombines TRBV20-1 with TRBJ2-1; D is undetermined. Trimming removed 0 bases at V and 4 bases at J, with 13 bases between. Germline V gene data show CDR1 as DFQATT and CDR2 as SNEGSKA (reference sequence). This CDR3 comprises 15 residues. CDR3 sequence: CSARDFERRYNEQFF. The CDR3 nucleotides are TGCAGTGCTAGAGATTTCGAGCGACGATACAATGAGCAGTTCTTC.

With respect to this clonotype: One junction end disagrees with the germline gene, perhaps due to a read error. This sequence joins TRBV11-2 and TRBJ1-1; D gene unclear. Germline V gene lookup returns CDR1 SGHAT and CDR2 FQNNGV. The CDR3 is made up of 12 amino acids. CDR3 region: CASSLEGPEALF. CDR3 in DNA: TGTGCCAGCAGCTTAGAGGGTCCTGAAGCTTTATTT.

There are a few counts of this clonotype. Here the CDR3 DNA reads TGCGCCAGCAGCCTCACGGGGAGCGGGGGCTCCTACGAGCAGTACTTC. Translating gives CASSLTGSGGSYEQYF. The chain couples TRBV5-1 to TRBJ2-7; 8 positions match TRBD2. Germline lookup yields CDR1 SGHRS and CDR2 YFSETQ. The CDR3 extends over 16 amino acids. J lost 0 bases, V lost 4 bases, and 9 bases had no gene match.

The CDR3 DNA follows: TGCGCCAGCAGCGCCTCGGGACAGCCTAACACTGAAGCTTTCTTT. Amino acids: CASSASGQPNTEAFF. This chain uses TRBV5-1 with TRBJ1-1, with 7 bases that match TRBD1. CDR3 length equals 15 residues. The V and J ends lost 4 bases and 2 bases, in that order; junction bases with no gene match: 8. Per germline, CDR1 SGHRS and CDR2 YFSETQ.